This T cell receptor (beta chain) was identified during a study of blood T cell repertoires in COVID-19. About the research overall: The study drew acute and convalescent COVID-19 samples from the United States, Italy and Spain. T cells, B-cell-depleted T cells, or PBMCs supplied cDNA or gDNA.

In the source study's methods: Nucleated cell number was recorded as an estimate derived from reference gene primer amplification. Repertoires were generated with immunoSEQ multiplex PCR, while TCRdb's copy carries only in-frame clones and drops some. V, J and clone size reflect that table, while D and trimming were determined from the DNA. The sample has more than 45,000 clones; around 76% are singletons. After removal of 4 bases from V and 7 bases from J, the junction contained 5 bases not matched to a gene. The germline CDR1 and CDR2 sequences are SNHLY and FYNNEI. This CDR3 comprises 13 residues.

The sequenced sample was peripheral blood. This clonotype was sampled from a woman aged 55 to 70 with acute or convalescent COVID-19. The V gene is TRBV2, the J gene TRBJ1-2; TRBD1 matches at 8 bases. For the CDR3, the DNA is TGTGCCAGCAGTGGCAGGGGGCTTGGTGGCTACACCTTC. It codes for CASSGRGLGGYTF.